These T cell receptor beta chains were read from a single sample in a study of CD8+CD57+ T cells in acquired aplastic anemia. TCRdb re-called the reads with MiXCR, one entry per CDR3 protein. The data show about 180,000 distinct CDR3 sequences, with less than 55% seen just once and roughly 3% held by the top ten. The sample comprised sorted CD4+, CD8+, or CD8+CD57+ T cells (not recorded which) from PBMCs. Receptors originate from a human donor in good health. Both conserved end residues are part of each CDR3. Fields, in order: CDR3 length, clone size, V gene, D gene, J gene, CDR3 protein, CDR3 DNA. A D gene is named only where the DNA matches it firmly. Only some rows state a clone size, as once, few, many or a class for expanded clones.

cdr3_length: 13
clone_size: few
v_call: TRBV29-1
d_call: -
j_call: TRBJ1-1
cdr3_aa: CSVVGRRNTEAFF
cdr3_nt: TGCAGCGTTGTGGGGAGAAGGAACACTGAAGCTTTCTTT

cdr3_length: 17
clone_size: -
v_call: TRBV2
d_call: TRBD2
j_call: TRBJ2-3
cdr3_aa: CASSQDPGLAGGDTQYF
cdr3_nt: TGTGCCAGCAGCCAAGACCCGGGACTAGCGGGAGGAGATACGCAGTATTTT

cdr3_length: 12
clone_size: few
v_call: TRBV2
d_call: -
j_call: TRBJ1-2
cdr3_aa: CASGAGGNGYTF
cdr3_nt: TGTGCCAGCGGAGCTGGGGGGAATGGCTACACCTTC

cdr3_length: 11
clone_size: many
v_call: TRBV20-1
d_call: -
j_call: TRBJ1-4
cdr3_aa: CSARDSEKLFF
cdr3_nt: TGCAGTGCTAGAGATTCTGAAAAACTGTTTTTT

cdr3_length: 17
clone_size: many
v_call: TRBV11-2
d_call: TRBD2
j_call: TRBJ2-3
cdr3_aa: CASSYTGTSGGTDTQYF
cdr3_nt: TGTGCCAGCAGTTACACCGGGACTAGCGGAGGCACAGATACGCAGTATTTT

cdr3_length: 15
clone_size: many
v_call: TRBV2
d_call: -
j_call: TRBJ1-5
cdr3_aa: CASRADLPQRQPQHF
cdr3_nt: TGTGCCAGCAGGGCTGACCTCCCACAGAGGCAGCCCCAGCATTTT

cdr3_length: 12
clone_size: -
v_call: TRBV9
d_call: -
j_call: TRBJ1-2
cdr3_aa: CASSGREDGYTF
cdr3_nt: TGTGCCAGCAGCGGCCGAGAGGATGGCTACACCTTC

cdr3_length: 13
clone_size: many
v_call: TRBV14
d_call: -
j_call: TRBJ1-6
cdr3_aa: CASSRRYNSPLHF
cdr3_nt: TGTGCCAGCAGCCGACGGTATAATTCACCCCTCCACTTT

cdr3_length: 15
clone_size: many
v_call: TRBV7-9
d_call: TRBD1
j_call: TRBJ1-4
cdr3_aa: CASSQGGVANEKLFF
cdr3_nt: TGTGCCAGCAGCCAGGGGGGGGTAGCTAATGAAAAACTGTTTTTT

cdr3_length: 14
clone_size: many
v_call: TRBV14
d_call: TRBD1
j_call: TRBJ2-7
cdr3_aa: CASSPTGGWYEQYF
cdr3_nt: TGTGCCAGCAGCCCGACAGGGGGCTGGTACGAGCAGTACTTC

cdr3_length: 15
clone_size: many
v_call: TRBV5-4
d_call: -
j_call: TRBJ1-2
cdr3_aa: CASSPGAGGHYGYTF
cdr3_nt: TGTGCCAGCAGCCCAGGGGCCGGGGGGCACTATGGCTACACCTTC

cdr3_length: 15
clone_size: -
v_call: TRBV15
d_call: TRBD2
j_call: TRBJ2-7
cdr3_aa: CATSRVAGGTGEQYF
cdr3_nt: TGTGCCACCAGCAGAGTAGCGGGAGGGACGGGCGAGCAGTACTTC

cdr3_length: 15
clone_size: -
v_call: TRBV25-1
d_call: TRBD1
j_call: TRBJ2-7
cdr3_aa: CASSEGQTRSYEQYF
cdr3_nt: TGTGCCAGCAGTGAGGGACAGACTCGCTCCTACGAGCAGTACTTC

cdr3_length: 14
clone_size: -
v_call: TRBV3-1
d_call: -
j_call: TRBJ2-2
cdr3_aa: CASSQYTGPGELFF
cdr3_nt: TGTGCCAGCAGCCAATATACAGGGCCCGGGGAGCTGTTTTTT

cdr3_length: 11
clone_size: few
v_call: TRBV7-9
d_call: -
j_call: TRBJ2-7
cdr3_aa: CASSLRGEQYF
cdr3_nt: TGTGCCAGCAGCTTACGAGGCGAGCAGTACTTC

cdr3_length: 15
clone_size: -
v_call: TRBV20-1
d_call: TRBD2
j_call: TRBJ2-7
cdr3_aa: CSARDGRAGVHEQYF
cdr3_nt: TGCAGTGCTAGAGATGGGAGGGCAGGAGTCCACGAGCAGTACTTC

cdr3_length: 12
clone_size: few
v_call: TRBV10-3
d_call: -
j_call: TRBJ2-1
cdr3_aa: CAAGGHNNEQFF
cdr3_nt: TGTGCCGCTGGGGGACACAACAATGAGCAGTTCTTC

cdr3_length: 14
clone_size: -
v_call: TRBV20-1
d_call: -
j_call: TRBJ2-7
cdr3_aa: CSARQGGDTYEQYF
cdr3_nt: TGCAGTGCTAGGCAGGGAGGTGACACCTACGAGCAGTACTTC

cdr3_length: 13
clone_size: few
v_call: TRBV24-1
d_call: -
j_call: TRBJ1-4
cdr3_aa: CATSDITSEKLFF
cdr3_nt: TGTGCCACCAGTGACATTACATCGGAAAAACTGTTTTTT

cdr3_length: 14
clone_size: -
v_call: TRBV15
d_call: -
j_call: TRBJ2-7
cdr3_aa: CATSRVGGGYEQYF
cdr3_nt: TGTGCCACCAGCAGAGTGGGTGGGGGATACGAGCAGTACTTC

cdr3_length: 15
clone_size: -
v_call: TRBV15
d_call: TRBD2
j_call: TRBJ2-3
cdr3_aa: CATSGRGEGRDTQYF
cdr3_nt: TGTGCCACCAGCGGGAGAGGGGAGGGACGAGATACGCAGTATTTT

cdr3_length: 14
clone_size: few
v_call: TRBV18
d_call: TRBD1
j_call: TRBJ2-3
cdr3_aa: CASSPLDRTDTQYF
cdr3_nt: TGTGCCAGCTCACCGCTGGACAGGACAGATACGCAGTATTTT

cdr3_length: 13
clone_size: few
v_call: TRBV18
d_call: -
j_call: TRBJ2-7
cdr3_aa: CASSPTGTYEQYF
cdr3_nt: TGTGCCAGCTCACCCACAGGGACCTACGAGCAGTACTTC

cdr3_length: 15
clone_size: -
v_call: TRBV5-1
d_call: -
j_call: TRBJ1-2
cdr3_aa: CASSLIGEGLYGYTF
cdr3_nt: TGCGCCAGCAGCTTGATTGGGGAGGGGCTCTATGGCTACACCTTC

cdr3_length: 14
clone_size: few
v_call: TRBV6-5
d_call: -
j_call: TRBJ1-3
cdr3_aa: CASSSHRGGNTIYF
cdr3_nt: TGTGCCAGCAGTTCCCATAGGGGGGGAAACACCATATATTTT

cdr3_length: 15
clone_size: -
v_call: TRBV2
d_call: -
j_call: TRBJ2-1
cdr3_aa: CASNGGQGGWDEQFF
cdr3_nt: TGTGCCAGCAACGGGGGGCAGGGGGGCTGGGATGAGCAGTTCTTC

cdr3_length: 13
clone_size: few
v_call: TRBV7-7
d_call: -
j_call: TRBJ2-5
cdr3_aa: CASSLRTSETQYF
cdr3_nt: TGTGCCAGCAGCCTCCGAACCTCAGAGACCCAGTACTTC

cdr3_length: 15
clone_size: many
v_call: TRBV4-2
d_call: TRBD2
j_call: TRBJ2-1
cdr3_aa: CASSPGLAAINEQFF
cdr3_nt: TGTGCCAGCAGCCCGGGACTAGCGGCAATCAATGAGCAGTTCTTC

cdr3_length: 15
clone_size: -
v_call: TRBV7-3
d_call: -
j_call: TRBJ2-6
cdr3_aa: CASSPSYSGANVLTF
cdr3_nt: TGTGCCAGCAGCCCTTCCTACTCTGGGGCCAACGTCCTGACTTTC

cdr3_length: 14
clone_size: -
v_call: TRBV28
d_call: -
j_call: TRBJ2-3
cdr3_aa: CASSSPGRGDTQYF
cdr3_nt: TGTGCCAGCAGTTCCCCCGGGCGAGGAGATACGCAGTATTTT

cdr3_length: 14
clone_size: many
v_call: TRBV5-1
d_call: TRBD1
j_call: TRBJ1-1
cdr3_aa: CASSLDTWTGSAFF
cdr3_nt: TGCGCCAGCAGCTTGGATACATGGACAGGGTCGGCTTTCTTT

cdr3_length: 14
clone_size: many
v_call: TRBV19
d_call: -
j_call: TRBJ1-1
cdr3_aa: CASSSNSMNTEAFF
cdr3_nt: TGTGCCAGTAGTAGTAACAGTATGAACACTGAAGCTTTCTTT

cdr3_length: 16
clone_size: few
v_call: TRBV11-3
d_call: -
j_call: TRBJ2-3
cdr3_aa: CASSRLGGRRTDTQYF
cdr3_nt: TGTGCCAGCAGCCGGCTGGGGGGCAGAAGGACAGATACGCAGTATTTT

cdr3_length: 14
clone_size: -
v_call: TRBV2
d_call: TRBD2
j_call: TRBJ2-7
cdr3_aa: CASSSGRGIYEQYF
cdr3_nt: TGTGCCAGCAGTAGCGGGAGGGGTATTTACGAGCAGTACTTC

cdr3_length: 13
clone_size: many
v_call: TRBV6-1
d_call: -
j_call: TRBJ1-5
cdr3_aa: CASSQTSNQPQHF
cdr3_nt: TGTGCCAGCAGTCAGACTTCGAATCAGCCCCAGCATTTT

cdr3_length: 15
clone_size: -
v_call: TRBV30
d_call: TRBD1
j_call: TRBJ1-2
cdr3_aa: CAWSVGQSYLYGYTF
cdr3_nt: TGTGCCTGGAGTGTGGGACAGAGCTACCTCTATGGCTACACCTTC

cdr3_length: 13
clone_size: many
v_call: TRBV9
d_call: -
j_call: TRBJ1-2
cdr3_aa: CASRGESSGGYTF
cdr3_nt: TGTGCCAGCAGGGGGGAATCCTCGGGAGGCTACACCTTC

cdr3_length: 15
clone_size: few
v_call: TRBV27
d_call: TRBD1
j_call: TRBJ1-4
cdr3_aa: CASSPPGQPNEKLFF
cdr3_nt: TGTGCCAGCAGTCCTCCGGGACAGCCTAATGAAAAACTGTTTTTT

cdr3_length: 12
clone_size: once
v_call: TRBV28
d_call: -
j_call: TRBJ1-5
cdr3_aa: CASSPLIQPQHF
cdr3_nt: TGTGCCAGCAGTCCCCTAATTCAGCCCCAGCATTTT

cdr3_length: 15
clone_size: -
v_call: TRBV5-6
d_call: -
j_call: TRBJ2-7
cdr3_aa: CASSWKGLGPYEQYF
cdr3_nt: TGTGCCAGCAGCTGGAAGGGACTGGGCCCCTACGAGCAGTACTTC